These 6 T cell receptor beta chains came from one sample sequenced in a study of T-cell memory formation after mild COVID-19. TCRdb re-called the 5' RACE reads through MiXCR, storing one row per CDR3 protein. The table lists about 140,000 distinct CDR3 sequences, 14% of them singletons. Sequenced sample: PBMCs or a T cell subset sorted from them (not recorded which). Receptor source: an adult woman who had mild COVID-19 (a few samples of this study predate the infection). Cell type and time point are not known.

This clonotype turned up a few times. The V gene is TRBV12-3 or TRBV12-4, the J gene TRBJ2-4; 11 bases align to TRBD1. The CDR3 sequence is 21 residues long. Germline trimming cut 5 bases from V and 5 bases from J; bases unmatched to any gene: 23. CDR3: CASSPSQPDRGHGNVENIQYF. The DNA for the CDR3 is TGTGCCAGCAGTCCTTCACAACCGGACAGGGGGCACGGTAATGTGGAAAACATTCAGTACTTC.

This clonotype occurred a few times. The gene calls are TRBV3-1 and TRBJ2-5; 9 nucleotides agree with TRBD2. The germline V gene has CDR1 LGHDT and CDR2 YNNKEL (reference sequence). The length of the CDR3 is 13 residues. The ends lost 8 bases at V and 1 base at J; junction bases unmatched: 2. The CDR3 loop is CASGGLAQETQYF. The DNA of the CDR3 is TGTGCCAGCGGGGGACTAGCCCAAGAGACCCAGTACTTC.

This clonotype was observed a few times. The rearrangement joins TRBV15 to TRBJ2-1; 11 bases line up with TRBD1. The CDR3 sequence is 14 residues long. Germline V CDR1 and CDR2: LNHNV, YYDKDF (reference sequence). V lost 4 bases, J lost 8 bases, and 4 bases stayed unmatched. The CDR3 DNA follows: TGTGCCACCAGCACCCGGGACAGGGGGGATGAGCAGTTCTTC. As protein: CATSTRDRGDEQFF.

This clonotype has a count of ten or more. J is TRBJ2-7 and V is TRBV7-9; TRBD2 is a possible D gene (5 bases). CDR1 and CDR2 from the germline V gene are SEHNR and FQNEAQ (reference sequence). V was clipped by 1 base and J by 5 bases, with 12 bases between them. CDR3 length: 14 amino acids. As DNA, the CDR3 is TGTGCCAGCAGCTTAGGAGGAGCGGCCCACGAGCAGTACTTC. Translating gives CASSLGGAAHEQYF. The variable domain in full, with the rest retrieved from reference TRBV7-9 and TRBJ2-7, is DTGVSQNPRHKITKRGQNVTFRCDPISEHNRLYWYRQTLGQGPEFLTYFQNEAQLEKSRLLSDRFSAERPKGSFSTLEIQRTEQGDSAMYLCASSLGGAAHEQYFGPGTRLTVT.

V is TRBV4-1 and J is TRBJ1-1; tentatively, D is TRBD1 (6 bases). CDR3 length equals 14 residues. Germline-derived CDR1 and CDR2 are MGHRA and YSYEKL. The V end lost 6 bases, the J end lost 4 bases, and 15 bases lay between the germline ends. The CDR3 bases are TGCGCCAGCAGGTACGAAACAGGGAGCACTGAAGCTTTCTTT. Encoded protein: CASRYETGSTEAFF.

This clonotype was counted only a few times. This sequence joins TRBV5-1 and TRBJ2-2; 8 bases agree with TRBD1. Germline-derived CDR1 and CDR2 are SGHRS and YFSETQ. Germline trimming cut 4 bases from V and 5 bases from J; bases unmatched to any gene: 7. This CDR3 contains 15 residues. This CDR3 is CASSVRQGQTGELFF. CDR3 sequence (DNA): TGCGCCAGCAGCGTAAGACAGGGGCAAACCGGGGAGCTGTTTTTT.